This TCR beta chain is drawn from a study of CD8+CD57+ T cells in acquired aplastic anemia. Sequencing was done on patients that had shown CD8+CD57+ cell expansion by flow cytometry. The germline CDR1 and CDR2 sequences are WNHNN and SYGVQD (reference sequence). Trimming cost V 3 bases and J 9 bases, with 6 bases left between them. The CDR3 totals 11 residues. Using genomic DNA as the template, TCR beta VDJ and CDR3 profiling was carried out. TCRdb analysed the reads with MiXCR anew, one entry per CDR3 protein. The repertoire holds more than 95,000 distinct CDR3 sequences, about two fifths seen once, with roughly 2.7% in the top ten.

The chain is built from TRBV10-1 and TRBJ2-1; perhaps TRBD1 as D (5 bases). Sequencing was carried out using sorted CD4+, CD8+, or CD8+CD57+ T cells (not recorded which) from PBMCs. This receptor was identified in a human donor with aplastic anemia. The CDR3 protein is CASSEGAEQFF. The CDR3 DNA reads as TGCGCCAGCAGTGAAGGGGCTGAGCAGTTCTTC.